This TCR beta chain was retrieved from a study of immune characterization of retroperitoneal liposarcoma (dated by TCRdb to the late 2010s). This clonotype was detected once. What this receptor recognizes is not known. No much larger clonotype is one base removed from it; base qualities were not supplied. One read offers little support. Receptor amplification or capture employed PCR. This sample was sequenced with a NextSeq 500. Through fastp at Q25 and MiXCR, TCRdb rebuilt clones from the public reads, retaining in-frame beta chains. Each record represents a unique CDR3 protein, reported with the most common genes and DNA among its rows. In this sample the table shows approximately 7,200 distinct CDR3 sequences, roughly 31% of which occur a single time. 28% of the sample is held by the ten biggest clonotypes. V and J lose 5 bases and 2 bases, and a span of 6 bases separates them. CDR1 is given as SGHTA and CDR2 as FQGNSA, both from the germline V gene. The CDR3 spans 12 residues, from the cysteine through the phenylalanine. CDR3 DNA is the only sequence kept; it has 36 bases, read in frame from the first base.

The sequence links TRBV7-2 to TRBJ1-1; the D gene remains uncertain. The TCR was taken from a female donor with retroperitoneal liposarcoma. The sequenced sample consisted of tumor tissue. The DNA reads TGTGCCAGCAGCACACGAAACACTGAAGCTTTCTTT. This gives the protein CASSTRNTEAFF.